This T cell receptor beta chain was recorded in a study of control samples from healthy donors and cancer patients. Only in-frame clones appear in the TCRdb table, and some are missing; sequencing was by immunoSEQ multiplex PCR. This repertoire shows about 120,000 clones, 80% to 90% found once; its top ten account for less than 1.5%. Germline V gene data show CDR1 as KGHSH and CDR2 as LQKENI. CDR3 length: 13 amino acids. V was pared by 2 bases and J by 7 bases, with 9 bases between. The specimen was PBMCs. The source of this sequence is a woman aged 45 to 65 with colorectal cancer. V and J are TRBV18 and TRBJ1-5, with D perhaps TRBD1 (6 bases). CDR3 region: CASSPAGEQPQHF. The CDR3 coding sequence is TGTGCCAGCTCACCAGCAGGGGAGCAGCCCCAGCATTTT.